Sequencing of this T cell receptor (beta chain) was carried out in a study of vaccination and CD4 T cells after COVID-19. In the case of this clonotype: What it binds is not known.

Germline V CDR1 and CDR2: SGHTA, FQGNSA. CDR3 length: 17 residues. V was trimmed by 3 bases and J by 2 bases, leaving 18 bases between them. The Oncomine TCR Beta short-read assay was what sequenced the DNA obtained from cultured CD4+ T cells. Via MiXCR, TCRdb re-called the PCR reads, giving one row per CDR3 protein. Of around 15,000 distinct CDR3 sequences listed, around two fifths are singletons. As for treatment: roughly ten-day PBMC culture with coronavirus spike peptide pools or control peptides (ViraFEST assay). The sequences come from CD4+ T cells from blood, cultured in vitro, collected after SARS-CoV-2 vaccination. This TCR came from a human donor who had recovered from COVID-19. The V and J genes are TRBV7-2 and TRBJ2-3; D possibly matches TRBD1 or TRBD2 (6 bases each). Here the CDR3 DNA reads TGTGCCAGCAGCTTCGGAGGGGGGAGAATAAACACAGATACGCAGTATTTT. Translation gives CASSFGGGRINTDTQYF.